A single T cell receptor beta chain is shown here with its context. Some clones are missing from TCRdb's copy, which holds only in-frame ones; the method was immunoSEQ multiplex PCR. The table has some 270,000 clones, almost 85% seen once. This record belongs to a study of blood T cell repertoires in COVID-19. Participants' reported clinical history set cohort assignment. Germline CDR1 is LNHDA and CDR2 is SQIVND (reference sequence). The CDR3 contains 14 residues. Trimming stripped 1 base from V and 1 base from J, with 7 bases between. This clonotype originated in a woman between 45 and 65 years old with acute COVID-19. The gene calls are TRBV19 and TRBJ1-1; TRBD1 might be the D (5 bases). Sequencing used PBMCs or T cells enriched from blood (not recorded which). The CDR3 DNA sequence: TGTGCCAGTAGTATAGGCAGGGCGAACACTGAAGCTTTCTTT. Amino acids: CASSIGRANTEAFF.